This T cell receptor (beta chain) was identified during a study of siplizumab effects on memory and regulatory T cells. Regarding the study as a whole: The study found naive T cells seemingly more diverse than memory cells and seemingly major alloresponse contributors.

A note on this clone: What it recognizes is unknown.

Per the germline V gene, CDR1 is LNHDA and CDR2 is SQIVND (reference sequence). The CDR3 has 16 amino acids. Unmatched junction bases numbered 6, after V lost 3 bases and J lost 2 bases. Method: immunoSEQ multiplex PCR; TCRdb's copy keeps in-frame clones and lacks some. The table lists 90,000 to 150,000 clones, roughly 95% of them singletons. The rearrangement links TRBV19 to TRBJ2-7; 11 nucleotides line up with TRBD2. What was sequenced was non-Treg CD4+ T cells sorted from blood. The sequence was collected from a human donor in good health. CDR3 nucleotide sequence: TGTGCCAGTAGTATCGGGACTAGCGGACCCACCTACGAGCAGTACTTC. Its translation is CASSIGTSGPTYEQYF.